The 28 T cell receptor beta chains presented below share a single source sample, sequenced in a study of cytomegalovirus exposure and HLA in healthy donors. Use of 60 Vbeta and 13 Jbeta primers characterized the PCR. The method was immunoSEQ multiplex PCR; TCRdb's version includes in-frame clones alone and lacks a portion of them. This repertoire shows 150,000 to 200,000 clones, roughly 9.5% found once; its top ten account for approximately 1.3%. Sequenced: PBMCs. The receptor set was obtained from a woman aged 25 to 39 in good health and CMV-seropositive.

The chain combines TRBV18 with TRBJ1-3; no reliable D call. CDR1 is KGHSH, CDR2 LQKENI, per germline. Trimming left V 4 bases short and J 5 bases short, with 9 bases between. The CDR3 runs 13 residues. CDR3 bases: TGTGCCAGCTCACGCGACACGAGAAACACCATATATTTT. It yields the protein CASSRDTRNTIYF.

This clone was detected a few times. The rearrangement joins TRBV4-1 to TRBJ1-2; 12 nucleotides line up with TRBD1. The CDR3 loop spans 14 amino acids. V gave up 4 bases and J gave up 7 bases; unmatched junction bases: 4. Germline V CDR1 and CDR2: MGHRA, YSYEKL. CDR3 bases: TGCGCCAGCAGCCGGGGACAGGGGGCACCTGGCTACACCTTC. This translates into CASSRGQGAPGYTF.

The chain combines TRBV6-4 with TRBJ2-7; D perhaps matches TRBD1 (5 bases). The CDR3 totals 12 residues. Germline assignment: CDR1 MRHNA and CDR2 SNTAGT. V lost 0 bases and J lost 7, with 7 bases in between. The CDR3 loop reads CASSDSKGEQYF. The DNA of the CDR3 is TGTGCCAGCAGTGACTCGAAGGGGGAGCAGTACTTC.

The chain is built from TRBV6-1 and TRBJ1-2, with a tentative D call TRBD1 (6 bases). Germline CDR1 reads MNHNS; CDR2 reads SASEGT. The V and J ends lost 7 bases and 4 bases respectively, with 13 bases between them. This CDR3 is 13 amino acids long. CDR3 sequence: CASTLDRSYGYTF. The CDR3 nucleotides read TGTGCCAGCACCTTAGACAGGTCCTATGGCTACACCTTC.

Only a few counts were recorded for this clone. This chain joins TRBV10-2 and TRBJ1-5; TRBD1 might be the D (5 bases). Per germline, CDR1 WSHSY and CDR2 SAAADI. The CDR3 covers 14 residues. Trimming cost V 3 bases and J 7 bases, with 13 bases left between them. CDR3 amino acids: CASSDPGLGQPQHF. In nucleotides, the CDR3 is TGCGCCAGCAGTGACCCGGGACTAGGACAGCCCCAGCATTTT.

This clone was seen more than once but under ten times. DNA of the CDR3: TGTGCCAGCAGTGAAGGACTAGCGGGAGGGCTAGGGGAGACCCAGTACTTC. Amino acid sequence: CASSEGLAGGLGETQYF. This rearrangement joins TRBV2 to TRBJ2-5; 14 positions match TRBD2. CDR1 SNHLY and CDR2 FYNNEI come from the germline V gene. V was pared by 1 base and J by 5 bases, with 6 bases of the junction left unmatched. There are 17 residues in the CDR3.

The chain employs TRBV30 and TRBJ2-5, with 7 bases matching TRBD2. The CDR3 is 15 amino acids. V trimming: 5 bases; J trimming: 3 bases; junction bases outside the gene matches: 12. CDR1 and CDR2 (germline): GTSNPN, SVGIG (reference sequence). The CDR3: CAWASGDGLEETQYF. The DNA for the CDR3 is TGTGCCTGGGCTTCGGGTGATGGACTAGAAGAGACCCAGTACTTC.

The chain uses TRBV5-1 and TRBJ2-7; 7 bases map to TRBD2. The CDR3 is made up of 13 amino acids. Per the germline V gene, CDR1 is SGHRS and CDR2 is YFSETQ. The J segment lost 3 bases and the V segment lost 4 bases, leaving 4 bases of the junction unmatched. The CDR3 is CASSRGTNYEQYF. CDR3 coding DNA: TGCGCCAGCAGCCGCGGGACTAACTACGAGCAGTACTTC.

This clone has more than one count but fewer than ten. The gene calls are TRBV6-5 and TRBJ2-7; 9 bases agree with TRBD1. CDR3 length: 15 amino acids. The V and J ends lost 2 bases and 3 bases, in that order; junction bases with no gene match: 5. The germline gives CDR1 MNHEY, CDR2 SVGAGI. CDR3 sequence (DNA): TGTGCCAGCAGTTACGGGACAGGGAGGGTCTACGAGCAGTACTTC. This translates into CASSYGTGRVYEQYF.

This clone was counted only a few times. The chain uses TRBV6-1 and TRBJ2-7; D not certain. With 7 bases removed from V and 3 bases from J, the gap between germline ends came to 16 bases. The germline gives CDR1 MNHNS, CDR2 SASEGT. CDR3 length: 14 amino acids. The chain's CDR3 is CASTQRGINYEQYF. For the CDR3, the DNA is TGTGCCAGCACCCAGAGAGGCATTAACTACGAGCAGTACTTC.

This rearrangement joins TRBV6-6 to TRBJ1-1; 7 positions agree with TRBD1. After removal of 7 bases from V and 0 bases from J, the junction contained 5 bases not matched to a gene. The CDR3 sequence is 14 residues long. The germline CDR1 and CDR2 sequences are MNHNY and SVGAGI (reference sequence). The CDR3 sequence is CASIDDRVNTEAFF. DNA for the CDR3: TGTGCCAGCATAGACGACAGGGTGAACACTGAAGCTTTCTTT.

This clone was found a few times. The chain recombines TRBV4-1 with TRBJ2-7; 8 nucleotides align to TRBD1. V trimming: 3 bases; J trimming: 3 bases; junction bases outside the gene matches: 10. CDR1 and CDR2 (germline): MGHRA, YSYEKL. The CDR3 contains 16 residues. The CDR3 bases are TGCGCCAGCAGCCACCTGAGGCGACAGGGGATCTACGAGCAGTACTTC. This sequence encodes CASSHLRRQGIYEQYF.

V usage is TRBV6-5 and J usage is TRBJ1-4; D is ambiguous. There are 14 residues in the CDR3. Trimming shortened V by 6 bases and J by 2 bases, and 10 bases separated the two germline ends. The germline CDR1 and CDR2 sequences are MNHEY and SVGAGI. CDR3 bases: TGTGCCAGCAGAGAGGTTTTTACTAATGAAAAACTGTTTTTT. It translates to CASREVFTNEKLFF.

J is TRBJ2-1 and V is TRBV5-1; 9 nucleotides line up with TRBD2. The V segment lost 0 bases and the J segment 11 bases; nucleotides outside the gene matches: 15. CDR1 SGHRS and CDR2 YFSETQ come from the germline V gene. The CDR3 covers 17 residues. CDR3 loop: CASSLGLAGKKGMKQFF. The CDR3 DNA sequence: TGCGCCAGCAGCTTGGGGCTAGCGGGGAAAAAAGGGATGAAGCAGTTCTTC.

This clone was detected only a few times. The chain is built from TRBV2 and TRBJ2-2; tentatively, D is TRBD1 (6 bases). The V and J ends lost 4 bases and 5 bases respectively, with 20 bases between them. This CDR3 has 17 amino acids. From germline, CDR1 is SNHLY and CDR2 FYNNEI. The CDR3 coding sequence is TGTGCCAGCAGTGCCCTCAGGACAGCTGTAAGAACCGGGGAGCTGTTTTTT. Translation: CASSALRTAVRTGELFF.

The chain couples TRBV19 to TRBJ1-5; no definite D call. CDR1 is LNHDA and CDR2 is SQIVND in the germline V gene (reference sequence). V lost 7 bases and J lost 7, with 17 bases in between. CDR3 length equals 14 residues. CDR3 sequence (DNA): TGTGCCAGTACTCTGAGGAGCGGGCGGCAGCCCCAGCATTTT. Its protein product is CASTLRSGRQPQHF.

The V gene is TRBV6-1, the J gene TRBJ2-2; tentative D call: TRBD2 (5 bases). The CDR3 extends over 14 amino acids. V was trimmed by 4 bases and J by 4 bases, leaving 10 bases between them. The germline gives CDR1 MNHNS, CDR2 SASEGT. This CDR3 reads CASSVEAGTGELFF. The CDR3 DNA is TGTGCCAGCAGTGTGGAGGCGGGCACCGGGGAGCTGTTTTTT.

This clone turned up a few times. The chain recombines TRBV25-1 with TRBJ2-6, with 11 bases identical to TRBD1. Germline lookup yields CDR1 MGHDK and CDR2 SYGVNS. J lost 0 bases, V lost 7 bases, and 5 bases had no gene match. The CDR3 covers 17 residues. The CDR3 sequence: CASTLDRGPSGANVLTF. The CDR3 DNA reads TGTGCCAGCACCCTGGACAGGGGGCCCTCTGGGGCCAACGTCCTGACTTTC.

Note on this clone: Other nucleotide sequences in the sample specify the same CDR3. The chain is built from TRBV5-1 and TRBJ2-1; 7 nucleotides match TRBD2. CDR1 SGHRS and CDR2 YFSETQ come from the germline V gene. J lost 5 bases, V lost 0 bases, and 5 bases had no gene match. This CDR3 is built from 15 residues. CDR3 coding DNA: TGCGCCAGCAGCTTGGAGGCGGGAGCGCACAATGAGCAGTTCTTC. The encoded protein is CASSLEAGAHNEQFF.

This clone has just a few counts. This sequence joins TRBV2 and TRBJ1-4; maybe TRBD1 (5 bases). Germline CDR1 reads SNHLY; CDR2 reads FYNNEI. Trimming shortened V by 5 bases and J by 6 bases, and 13 bases separated the two germline ends. CDR3 length: 14 amino acids. The CDR3 region is CASSTRTGDEKLFF. CDR3 DNA: TGTGCCAGCAGTACCCGCACAGGAGATGAAAAACTGTTTTTT.

Comments on this clone: At one of its ends the junction is not consistent with the germline gene, which may arise from a read error. The chain joins TRBV29-1 to TRBJ1-2; TRBD1 might be the D (5 bases). Germline CDR1 is SQVTM and CDR2 is ANQGSEA. This CDR3 contains 16 residues. The CDR3 loop is CSVEGEKDRPDYGYTF. In DNA, the CDR3 is TGCAGCGTGGAAGGGGAAAAAGACAGACCCGACTATGGCTACACCTTC.

The chain employs TRBV18 and TRBJ1-1, with D hard to call. Trimming stripped 6 bases from V and 1 base from J, with 15 bases between. The CDR3 totals 15 residues. CDR1 and CDR2 (germline): KGHSH, LQKENI. In nucleotides, the CDR3 is TGTGCCAGCTCTCCGACCCGCGACTCGAACACTGAAGCTTTCTTT. This encodes CASSPTRDSNTEAFF.

This clone was found a few times. This chain joins TRBV6-1 and TRBJ1-4, with D possibly TRBD1 on 6 matching bases. The CDR3 runs 14 residues. Trimming cost V 8 bases and J 4 bases, with 14 bases left between them. Germline V gives CDR1 MNHNS, CDR2 SASEGT. The CDR3 loop is CASSHRANNEKLFF. The CDR3 DNA reads as TGTGCCAGCTCCCACAGGGCGAATAATGAAAAACTGTTTTTT.

The genes are TRBV4-1 and TRBJ2-3; 7 nucleotides line up with TRBD2. The CDR3 spans 15 residues. The germline gives CDR1 MGHRA, CDR2 YSYEKL. V lost 8 bases to trimming and J lost 0 bases; unmatched junction nucleotides: 8. CDR3 sequence reads: CASARRRGSTDTQYF. The CDR3 DNA reads as TGCGCCAGCGCCCGTAGGCGGGGGAGCACAGATACGCAGTATTTT.

This clone came up a few times. This rearrangement joins TRBV10-3 to TRBJ1-5; 7 nucleotides line up with TRBD1. Germline CDR1 is ENHRY and CDR2 is SYGVKD. V lost 0 bases, J lost 7 bases, and 3 bases stayed unmatched. The CDR3 consists of 14 residues. The CDR3: CAISESGRGQPQHF. For the CDR3, the DNA is TGTGCCATCAGTGAGTCGGGCAGGGGGCAGCCCCAGCATTTT.

The chain combines TRBV6-1 with TRBJ2-7; D gene ambiguous. Trimming left V 4 bases short and J 2 bases short, with 9 bases between. The CDR3 spans 13 residues. Germline-derived CDR1 and CDR2 are MNHNS and SASEGT. CDR3 protein: CASSAAVAYEQYF. The CDR3 bases are TGTGCCAGCAGTGCTGCGGTCGCCTACGAGCAGTACTTC.

V and J are TRBV27 and TRBJ1-1, with no clear D. V was clipped by 4 bases and J by 5 bases, with 14 bases between them. CDR1 is MNHEY and CDR2 is SMNVEV in the germline V gene (reference sequence). This CDR3 spans 14 amino acids. In DNA form, the CDR3 reads TGTGCCAGCAGTTATGACGGGGTTAGGACTGAAGCTTTCTTT. Translation: CASSYDGVRTEAFF.

For this clone: The conserved final phenylalanine or tryptophan is absent from the CDR3, which likely points to a read error. The DNA is omitted, as the CDR3 cannot be located on it reliably, and the CDR3 follows TCRdb's listing. This rearrangement joins TRBV10-3 to TRBJ2-7; the table's D gene call, TRBD1, was not cross checked with the DNA. CDR1 is ENHRY, CDR2 SYGVKD, per germline. The CDR3 is 13 residues long, counting both termini. The CDR3 sequence: CAISESFYTGRRH.